This T cell receptor beta chain came from a study of blood T cells in healthy people across ages. The CDR3 length is 15 residues. J lost 5 bases, V lost 0 bases, and 4 bases had no gene match. The germline V gene has CDR1 SGHRS and CDR2 YFSETQ. A second 7 to 11 cycle PCR used barcoded and J-beta primers. TCRdb re-analysed the 5' RACE reads in MiXCR, keeping a single row per CDR3 protein. The data show roughly 640,000 distinct CDR3 sequences, approximately 30% seen once. The receptor was isolated from a woman of 80 years or more in good health. The chain joins TRBV5-1 to TRBJ2-5; 10 positions match TRBD2. Source material: blood. CDR3 nucleotides: TGCGCCAGCAGCTTGGCCCCGGGACTAGCGGAGACCCAGTACTTC. Translation gives CASSLAPGLAETQYF.